The rows below give T cell receptor beta chains drawn from one sample of a study of shared clonotypes between healthy human individuals. Libraries were prepared by immunoSEQ multiplex PCR; TCRdb keeps only in-frame clonotypes and omits some of them. The top ten hold around 0.15% of the sample, which has millions of clones, 85% to 95% seen once. Sequenced: naive CD4+ T cells sorted from blood. Receptor source: a man between 18 and 29 years old in good health. Each CDR3 is given with its conserved first and last residue. The D gene is left open where the match is weak. The listing skips clone size in some rows; elsewhere it reads once, few, many or a size class.

D,J,size,V,DNA,CDR3
TRBD2,TRBJ2-3,-,TRBV4-1,TGCGCCAGCAGCCAAGACCGAAAACTAGCGGGAGGATCAGATACGCAGTATTTT,CASSQDRKLAGGSDTQYF
-,TRBJ1-1,-,TRBV5-4,TGTGCCAGCAGCTTGGGTCTGAAAGGAGCTTTCTTT,CASSLGLKGAFF
-,TRBJ1-5,-,TRBV6-1,TGTGCCAGCAGTGACAGGGGCCATCAGCCCCAGCATTTT,CASSDRGHQPQHF
-,TRBJ2-6,-,TRBV9,TGTGCCAGCAGCGTAGGGGGCAGCTTCTCTGGGGCCAACGTCCTGACTTTC,CASSVGGSFSGANVLTF
-,TRBJ2-6,-,TRBV7-8,TGTGCCAGCAGCTTAGTACGGCAGGGGTACTCTGGGGCCAACGTCCTGACTTTC,CASSLVRQGYSGANVLTF
-,TRBJ1-6,-,TRBV28,TGTGCCAGCAGTTTAGTGACGGTAGATAATTCACCCCTCCACTTT,CASSLVTVDNSPLHF
TRBD1,TRBJ1-3,-,TRBV28,TGTGCCAGCAGTGGGACAGGTACGTCCTCTGGAAACACCATATATTTT,CASSGTGTSSGNTIYF
-,TRBJ2-7,-,TRBV5-1,TGCGCCAGCAGCTTGACGGGGGAGCAGTACTTC,CASSLTGEQYF
-,TRBJ2-5,-,TRBV15,TGTGCCACCAACCAGAGACCAAAAGAGACCCAGTACTTC,CATNQRPKETQYF
TRBD2,TRBJ2-1,-,TRBV6-5,TGTGCCAGCAGTTCACGGACCTCCGGGACTAGAAATGAGCAGTTCTTC,CASSSRTSGTRNEQFF
-,TRBJ2-5,once,TRBV7-9,TGTGCCAGCAGTTTTGGGGGGCAAGAGACCCAGTACTTC,CASSFGGQETQYF
-,TRBJ1-1,-,TRBV18,TGTGCCAGCTCACCAGGGGCCCTAAACACTGAAGCTTTCTTT,CASSPGALNTEAFF
TRBD1,TRBJ2-7,-,TRBV2,TGTGCCAGCAGCCTCACAGGGGCCCCCTACGAGCAGTACTTC,CASSLTGAPYEQYF
-,TRBJ2-5,-,TRBV7-3,TGTGCCAGCAGCTTAATGGGCAGGGTTCGAGAGACCCAGTACTTC,CASSLMGRVRETQYF
-,TRBJ1-2,-,TRBV6-1,TGTGCCAGCAGTGATCATGGCAGCTCCTTCTATGGCTACACCTTC,CASSDHGSSFYGYTF
-,TRBJ1-2,-,TRBV6-5,TGTGCCAGCAGTTACTCGACGGGGACGACCTTCGGCTACACCTTC,CASSYSTGTTFGYTF
-,TRBJ1-4,-,TRBV7-9,TGTGCCAGCAGCTTGGCCGGGACACTATTTTTT,CASSLAGTLFF
-,TRBJ2-5,-,TRBV2,TGTGCCAGCAGTCGCGTGACTATTGGGACCCAGTACTTC,CASSRVTIGTQYF
TRBD2,TRBJ2-5,-,TRBV29-1,TGCAGCGTTGGCGGGGGTCAAGAGACCCAGTACTTC,CSVGGGQETQYF
-,TRBJ2-6,-,TRBV5-4,TGTGCCAGCAGCTTTGGTGGGTCTGGGGCCAACGTCCTGACTTTC,CASSFGGSGANVLTF
-,TRBJ2-3,-,TRBV6-5,TGTGCCAGCAGTTGGGGACTTACTAACACAGATACGCAGTATTTT,CASSWGLTNTDTQYF
TRBD1,TRBJ1-3,-,TRBV11-2,TGTGCCAGCAGCCACCGGACAGGGAGCTCTGGAAACACCATATATTTT,CASSHRTGSSGNTIYF
TRBD1,TRBJ2-5,-,TRBV4-1,TGCGCCAGCAGCCAGAACAGGGGAGAGACCCAGTACTTC,CASSQNRGETQYF
-,TRBJ2-1,-,TRBV25-1,TGTGCCAGCAGTGAACCCCCGGGTAGCGGAAGCTCCTACAATGAGCAGTTCTTC,CASSEPPGSGSSYNEQFF
-,TRBJ2-2,-,TRBV5-1,TGCGCCAGCAGCTTGGACAGCCTTTTCGGGGAGCTGTTTTTT,CASSLDSLFGELFF
-,TRBJ1-1,-,TRBV6-6,TGTGCCATCAAATCCGGGACGGCGAACACTGAAGCTTTCTTT,CAIKSGTANTEAFF
-,TRBJ1-1,-,TRBV2,TGTGCCAGCAGGGGATCGGGGGGCACTGAAGCTTTCTTT,CASRGSGGTEAFF
-,TRBJ2-4,-,TRBV4-1,TGCGCCAGCAGCCCCTCTGAGGGGGCCAAAAACATTCAGTACTTC,CASSPSEGAKNIQYF
-,TRBJ2-3,-,TRBV7-9,TGTGCCAGCAGCCGTACAGGGACTTTGACGACAGATACGCAGTATTTT,CASSRTGTLTTDTQYF
-,TRBJ2-3,-,TRBV6-1,TGTGCCACCGAGGCCAGGGAAACAGATACGCAGTATTTT,CATEARETDTQYF
-,TRBJ1-2,-,TRBV6-6,TGTGCCAGCACTCGCCTTGGGGGACTCTTTTGGGGCTACACCTTC,CASTRLGGLFWGYTF
TRBD1,TRBJ1-2,once,TRBV5-1,TGCGCCAGCAGCTTGGGACAGGGAGAGTATGGCTACACCTTC,CASSLGQGEYGYTF
TRBD1,TRBJ2-5,-,TRBV9,TGTGCCAGCAGCGACGGACACAGGGGAAACCAAGAGACCCAGTACTTC,CASSDGHRGNQETQYF